This TCR beta chain was sequenced during a study of blood T cell repertoires in COVID-19. Study-level information: Material from acute and convalescent COVID-19 was sourced from the United States, Italy and Spain.

Only in-frame clones appear in the TCRdb table, and some are missing; sequencing was by immunoSEQ multiplex PCR. The repertoire has 150,000 to 200,000 clones, roughly 85% of them found once; the top ten carry about 5%. Germline-derived CDR1 and CDR2 are MNHEY and SVGAGI. The CDR3 covers 13 residues. The V end was cut by 8 bases, the J end by 0 bases, with 11 bases between. Sequencing was carried out using peripheral blood. V usage is TRBV6-5 and J usage is TRBJ2-7; D is unresolved. The sequence was collected from a woman between 25 and 40 years old with acute or convalescent COVID-19. CDR3 coding DNA: TGTGCCAGCTTCACTCCAAGCTCCTACGAGCAGTACTTC. Amino acid sequence: CASFTPSSYEQYF.